Sequencing of this TCR beta chain was carried out in a study of T cell responses to AZD1222 COVID-19 vaccine. Libraries were prepared by immunoSEQ multiplex PCR; TCRdb keeps only in-frame clonotypes and omits some of them. The table includes some 97,000 clones, around nine tenths detected once. The CDR3 has 15 residues. V was pared by 5 bases and J by 0 bases, with 7 bases of the junction left unmatched. Looked up from germline, CDR1 is MNHEY and CDR2 is SMNVEV (reference sequence). In this sample, this clone turned up a few times. The TCR was taken from an adult in good health. Sequences were derived from peripheral blood, sampled on day 0 of AZD1222 vaccination. The rearrangement links TRBV27 to TRBJ2-7; 7 bases are shared with TRBD1. The chain's CDR3 is CASSQTGTVSYEQYF. The CDR3 DNA follows: TGTGCCAGCAGTCAAACCGGGACAGTCTCCTACGAGCAGTACTTC.